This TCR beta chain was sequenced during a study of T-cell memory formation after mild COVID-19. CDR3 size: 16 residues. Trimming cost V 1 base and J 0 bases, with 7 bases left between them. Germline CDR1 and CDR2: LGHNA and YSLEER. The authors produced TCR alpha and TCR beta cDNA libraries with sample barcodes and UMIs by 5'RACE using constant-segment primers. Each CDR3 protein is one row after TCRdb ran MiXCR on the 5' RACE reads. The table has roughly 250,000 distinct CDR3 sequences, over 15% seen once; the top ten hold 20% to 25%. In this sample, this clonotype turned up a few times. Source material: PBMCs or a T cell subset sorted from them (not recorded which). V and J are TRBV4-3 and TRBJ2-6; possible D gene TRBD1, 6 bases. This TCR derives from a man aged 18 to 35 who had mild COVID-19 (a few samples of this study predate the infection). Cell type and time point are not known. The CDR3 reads CASSQGGPSGANVLTF. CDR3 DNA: TGCGCCAGCAGCCAAGGGGGGCCCTCTGGGGCCAACGTCCTGACTTTC.